The 6 T cell receptor beta chains presented below share a single source sample, sequenced in a study of blood T cell repertoires in COVID-19 (dated by TCRdb to 2020 to 2022). Library preparation was by the immunoSEQ multiplex PCR assay. TCRdb's version of the immuneACCESS table is confined to in-frame rearrangements and falls short of the full clone set. An unresolved V gene accounts for under half of the shortfall where checked; the remainder is of unknown origin. Across this sample there are 18,000 or so clones, with over 70% seen only once. The ten largest clones capture approximately 10% of the sample. Sequencing was carried out using peripheral blood. The source is a man at least 80 years old with acute or convalescent COVID-19.

This chain links TRBV2 with TRBJ1-5; no reliable D call. Deletions cut 7 bases from V and 2 bases from J, with 6 bases between. The germline gives CDR1 SNHLY, CDR2 FYNNEI. The CDR3 extends over 12 amino acids. This CDR3 reads CASNRGNQPQHF. The CDR3 region has the DNA TGTGCCAGCAACCGGGGCAATCAGCCCCAGCATTTT.

The CDR3 DNA reads as TGCGCCAGCAGCCCCGGGACAGGGGGCACTGAAGCTTTCTTT. Encoded protein: CASSPGTGGTEAFF. The chain links TRBV5-1 to TRBJ1-1, with TRBD1 matching 11 bases. The CDR3 sequence is 14 residues long. The trim removed 4 bases at V and 4 bases at J, leaving 3 bases unmatched. Looked up from germline, CDR1 is SGHRS and CDR2 is YFSETQ.

This clone was picked up one time. This chain uses TRBV3-1 (or the pseudogene TRBV3-2) with TRBJ1-1, with D uncertain. Germline-derived CDR1 and CDR2 are LGHDT and YNNKEL (reference sequence). The V and J ends lost 2 bases and 0 bases respectively, with 16 bases between them. CDR3 length equals 17 residues. Here the CDR3 DNA reads TGTGCCAGCAGCCAACTTACGACATTACGCATGAACACTGAAGCTTTCTTT. Amino acids: CASSQLTTLRMNTEAFF.

This rearrangement joins TRBV4-2 to TRBJ2-5, with TRBD2 matching over 7 bases. The CDR3 covers 16 residues. CDR1 and CDR2 (germline): LGHNA, YNFKEQ. With V trimmed by 1 base and J by 0 bases, 5 bases remained unmatched. In DNA form, the CDR3 reads TGTGCCAGCAGCCAAGTGCGCGCGGGGGACCAAGAGACCCAGTACTTC. It yields the protein CASSQVRAGDQETQYF.

The gene calls are TRBV6-5 and TRBJ1-1, with 9 nucleotides matching TRBD1. The CDR3 sequence is 15 residues long. Trimming cost V 0 bases and J 7 bases; bases outside gene matches: 6. Germline CDR1 is MNHEY and CDR2 is SVGAGI. The CDR3: CASSYSTGGIGEAFF. The CDR3 DNA sequence: TGTGCCAGCAGTTACTCGACAGGGGGAATTGGTGAAGCTTTCTTT.

This rearrangement joins TRBV19 to TRBJ1-6; 10 bases line up with TRBD1. Looked up from germline, CDR1 is LNHDA and CDR2 is SQIVND (reference sequence). CDR3 length equals 17 residues. V shed 3 bases and J 4 bases; nucleotides not matched to a gene: 6. DNA of the CDR3: TGTGCCAGTAGTATTGAGAGACAGGGGGCTTATAATTCACCCCTCCACTTT. Its protein product is CASSIERQGAYNSPLHF.